This is a list of T cell receptor beta chains from one sample in a study of blood T cell repertoires in COVID-19. Clones were sequenced by immunoSEQ multiplex PCR, and TCRdb holds only the in-frame ones, with some missing. The data show 100,000 to 150,000 clones, 70% to 90% seen once. The sequenced material came from peripheral blood. The receptors here all came from a man aged 60 to 69 with acute or convalescent COVID-19. The CDR3 runs from the conserved cysteine through the conserved F or W. Each record gives: V gene, clone size, CDR3 protein. Expanded clones get a size class; other rows say once, few or many, or leave the size out.

V: TRBV10-1
size: .
CDR3: CASSESGRTYEQYF

V: TRBV7-2
size: .
CDR3: CASSRTDQPQHF

V: TRBV4-3
size: .
CDR3: CASSQGVGASGSKTFYEQYF

V: TRBV27
size: .
CDR3: CASGGTPRNEQYF

V: TRBV7-9
size: .
CDR3: CASSHSGTPKPSGANVLTF

V: TRBV6-5
size: .
CDR3: CASSLRGFAGELFF

V: TRBV7-2
size: .
CDR3: CASSSGQSGNTIYF

V: TRBV21-1
size: .
CDR3: CASSKVIRTEERTPQHF

V: TRBV2
size: few
CDR3: CASNTQGAAEAFF

V: TRBV29-1
size: once
CDR3: CSVGDSPGETQYF

V: TRBV29-1
size: few
CDR3: CSVRSREAFF

V: TRBV19
size: .
CDR3: CASSLEGLAGENEQFF

V: TRBV5-1
size: .
CDR3: CASSSGRPRGNEQFF

V: TRBV7-3
size: .
CDR3: CASSLTYSGQKTGELFF

V: TRBV19
size: .
CDR3: CASSVGVGGYTF

V: TRBV6-1
size: .
CDR3: CASSEESGTGSSGYTF

V: TRBV6-6
size: .
CDR3: CASSYRVAQHF

V: TRBV9
size: .
CDR3: CASSVVGRPDTQYF

V: TRBV20-1
size: .
CDR3: CSAPGLGHQYF

V: TRBV3-1/TRBV3-2
size: .
CDR3: CASSAGTGGYEQYF

V: TRBV19
size: .
CDR3: CATTNVVGRNEQFF

V: TRBV29-1
size: .
CDR3: CSVLIGLYNEQFF

V: TRBV4-2
size: .
CDR3: CASSQDIFLQAFF

V: TRBV6-2/TRBV6-3
size: .
CDR3: CASSYLPPTGLRTDTQYF

V: TRBV7-2
size: .
CDR3: CASSPTGTLNYGYTF

V: TRBV7-9
size: .
CDR3: CASSRPSGSYEQYF